This T cell receptor (beta chain) was captured in a study of graft-versus-host responses after intestinal transplantation. Across the whole study: Tacrolimus and steroids were given for 2 to 3 years to all recipients after anti-thymocyte globulin induction.

A note on this clone: Its antigen is undetermined.

Sequenced by immunoSEQ multiplex PCR; TCRdb stores in-frame clones only, minus some. The sample shows 85,000 to 100,000 clones, about nine tenths of them seen only once. This CDR3 spans 15 amino acids. V lost 5 bases, J lost 2 bases, and 6 bases stayed unmatched. Looked up from germline, CDR1 is SGHVS and CDR2 is FNYEAQ. The clonotype originates from a human donor who received an intestinal transplant. The sequences come from unstimulated CD4+ T cells sorted from spleen or lymph node cells, collected before intestinal transplant. The chain combines TRBV7-6 with TRBJ1-3; 7 nucleotides line up with TRBD1. The DNA for the CDR3 is TGTGCCAGCAGCCTCCAGGGGGTGGCTGGAAACACCATATATTTT. Protein: CASSLQGVAGNTIYF.